The 32 T cell receptor beta chains given below trace back to one sample, sequenced in a study of regulatory T cells in long-lasting Graves disease. Construction of TCR beta libraries relied on iRepertoire HTBI primers and on Arm-PCR targeting CDR3 regions. MiXCR, applied by TCRdb to the multiplex PCR reads, yields one record per CDR3 protein. The repertoire includes 310,000 or so distinct CDR3 sequences, more than 20% of them detected once, and 56% sits in the top ten. Time point denoted: persistent/refractory GD, antithyroid drugs over 5 years with positive TRAb. PBMCs were the source of the RNA used for TCR sequencing. The sequencing used peripheral blood mononuclear cells (PBMCs), collected when the disease was refractory, from a patient treated with antithyroid drugs. The source is a female donor with Graves disease.

This clonotype was observed a few times. This chain uses TRBV7-2 with TRBJ2-3; the D gene is possibly TRBD2 (5 bases). The CDR3 sequence is 15 residues long. V lost 0 bases, J lost 1 base, and 8 bases lay in between. Germline V CDR1 and CDR2: SGHTA, FQGNSA. This chain's CDR3 is CASSLAGVRTDTQYF. The CDR3 bases are TGTGCCAGCAGCTTAGCGGGAGTTCGCACAGATACGCAGTATTTT.

The rearrangement uses TRBV14 and TRBJ2-7; D uncertain. CDR1 SGHDN and CDR2 FVKESK come from the germline V gene. V lost 2 bases and J lost 6, with 11 bases in between. CDR3 size: 13 residues. CDR3 DNA sequence: TGTGCCAGCAGCCAAAGGCGTCTAAGCGAGCAGTACTTC. Protein product: CASSQRRLSEQYF.

This clonotype has at least ten counts. The chain uses TRBV7-2 and TRBJ2-5; maybe TRBD2 (6 bases). Trimming removed 1 base from V and 5 bases from J, with 14 bases in between. This CDR3 has 15 residues. Germline assignment: CDR1 SGHTA and CDR2 FQGNSA. The CDR3 sequence: CASSLGTGGTETQYF. The CDR3, as DNA: TGTGCCAGCAGCTTAGGGACTGGAGGGACGGAGACCCAGTACTTC.

V gene TRBV10-3 combines with J gene TRBJ2-3, with unresolved D. Germline CDR1 is ENHRY and CDR2 is SYGVKD. V was pared by 11 bases and J by 4 bases, with 10 bases between. CDR3 length: 11 amino acids. The CDR3 here is CAVQRADTQYF. The CDR3 nucleotides read TGTGCCGTCCAAAGGGCAGATACGCAGTATTTT.

The chain has TRBV10-3 and TRBJ2-7; TRBD2 is a possible D gene (7 bases). The CDR3 is 15 amino acids. Germline V lookup: CDR1 ENHRY, CDR2 SYGVKD. Trimming pared 10 bases from V and 3 bases from J, leaving 22 bases between. CDR3 DNA: TGTGCCAGCACAGAGGAGGGGGGGGGCTACTACGAGCAGTACTTC. Residues: CASTEEGGGYYEQYF.

V usage is TRBV12-3 or TRBV12-4 and J usage is TRBJ2-5; 7 bases align to TRBD2. With V trimmed by 5 bases and J by 3 bases, 6 bases remained unmatched. The CDR3 length is 14 residues. DNA for the CDR3: TGTGCCAGCAGTCTAACGCTAGCGGAAGAGACCCAGTACTTC. It translates to CASSLTLAEETQYF.

The V and J genes are TRBV14 and TRBJ2-7, with D hard to call. The CDR3 totals 15 residues. CDR1 is SGHDN, CDR2 FVKESK, per germline. Trimming left V 0 bases short and J 2 bases short, with 11 bases between. In DNA, the CDR3 is TGTGCCAGCAGCCAAGACCCCGCCGCAACCTACGAGCAGTACTTC. This gives the protein CASSQDPAATYEQYF.

This clonotype was counted ten times or more. The chain uses TRBV12-3 or TRBV12-4 and TRBJ1-5, with D possibly being TRBD1 (6 bases). The CDR3 loop spans 14 amino acids. V dropped 2 bases and J dropped 3 bases, with 8 bases sitting between them. The CDR3 DNA follows: TGTGCCAGCAGTTTATGGGGACACAATCAGCCCCAGCATTTT. Its translation: CASSLWGHNQPQHF.

This clonotype was recorded at least ten times. V gene TRBV7-3 combines with J gene TRBJ2-2; D is uncertain. V dropped 0 bases and J dropped 7 bases, with 6 bases sitting between them. The CDR3 consists of 13 residues. From germline, CDR1 is SGHTA and CDR2 FQGTGA. As DNA, the CDR3 is TGTGCCAGCAGCTTAACGTTGGGCGGGGAGCTGTTTTTT. Amino acid sequence: CASSLTLGGELFF. The full variable domain, completed using reference TRBV7-3 and TRBJ2-2, is GAGVSQTPSNKVTEKGKYVELRCDPISGHTALYWYRQSLGQGPEFLIYFQGTGAADDSGLPNDRFFAVRPEGSVSTLKIQRTERGDSAVYLCASSLTLGGELFFGEGSRLTVL.

Details on this clonotype: Since a much larger clone is just one base distant, this may be a read error. V is TRBV6-1 and J is TRBJ2-2; perhaps D is TRBD1 or TRBD2 (5 bases each). The germline CDR1 and CDR2 sequences are MNHNS and SASEGT. The CDR3 is made up of 15 amino acids. The DNA of the CDR3 is TGTGCCAGCGGTGAACCGGGGTGGGGCCTCCGGGAGCTGTTTTTT. Encoded protein: CASGEPGWGLRELFF.

This clonotype was counted ten times or more. This chain links TRBV30 with TRBJ2-4, with 8 bases fitting TRBD1. There are 12 residues in the CDR3. V lost 7 bases to trimming and J lost 8 bases; unmatched junction nucleotides: 7. Germline lookup yields CDR1 GTSNPN and CDR2 SVGIG (reference sequence). CDR3 DNA sequence: TGTGCCTACGGACAGGGCGGACACATTCAGTACTTC. It translates to CAYGQGGHIQYF.

This clonotype was counted many times. The chain has TRBV28 and TRBJ2-2; TRBD1 agrees at 11 bases. There are 15 residues in the CDR3. Germline-derived CDR1 and CDR2 are MDHEN and SYDVKM. The ends lost 3 bases at V and 4 bases at J; junction bases unmatched: 1. CDR3 nucleotides: TGTGCCAGCAGTTTGGGGACAGGGGGCACCGGGGAGCTGTTTTTT. Translating gives CASSLGTGGTGELFF.

At least ten counts were recorded for this clonotype. The chain couples TRBV13 to TRBJ1-1, with D hard to call. V shed 2 bases and J shed 6 bases, with 19 bases lying between them. This CDR3 is 16 amino acids long. Germline CDR1 reads PRHDT; CDR2 reads FYEKMQ (reference sequence). The CDR3 loop reads CASSLLMRQTESEAFF. DNA of the CDR3: TGTGCCAGCAGCTTATTAATGAGACAAACGGAGTCTGAAGCTTTCTTT.

Only a few counts were recorded for this clonotype. This chain joins TRBV12-3 or TRBV12-4 and TRBJ2-5, with TRBD2 as a possible D gene (7 bases). The CDR3 sequence is 14 residues long. V was clipped by 3 bases and J by 5 bases, with 13 bases between them. CDR3 region: CASSFGGARETQYF. The CDR3 nucleotides are TGTGCCAGCAGTTTTGGGGGGGCGCGTGAGACCCAGTACTTC.

The genes are TRBV7-9 and TRBJ2-7; D is unresolved. The V gene's germline CDR1 is SEHNR and CDR2 FQNEAQ (reference sequence). This CDR3 spans 14 amino acids. The germline V and J ends were trimmed by 2 bases and 0 bases, with 8 bases remaining between them. The CDR3 sequence is CASSLSTVSYEQYF. The CDR3 coding sequence is TGTGCCAGCAGCTTATCTACCGTCTCCTACGAGCAGTACTTC.

Written as DNA, the CDR3 is TGTGCCAGCAGCTTCTTTGACGGGGAGCTGTTTTTT. Amino acid sequence: CASSFFDGELFF. The V gene is TRBV7-9, the J gene TRBJ2-2; D is unclear. Trimming pared 3 bases from V and 7 bases from J, leaving 6 bases between. The CDR3 length is 12 residues. Germline CDR1 reads SEHNR; CDR2 reads FQNEAQ (reference sequence).

In the case of this clonotype: With only one base between it and a far larger clone, this is likely a read error. Because it lacks the conserved phenylalanine or tryptophan at the end, this CDR3 is likely a read error. The chain has TRBV28 and TRBJ2-7; D call uncertain. Germline assignment: CDR1 MDHEN and CDR2 SYDVKM. The V gene lost 4 bases and the J gene lost 2 bases, with 3 bases spanning the gap. The CDR3 is 11 residues long. The CDR3 nucleotides read TGTGCCAGCAGTTCCCCCTACGAGCAGTACCTC. As protein: CASSSPYEQYL.

There are many counts of this clonotype. CDR3 amino acids: CASSWGETQYF. CDR3 coding DNA: TGTGCCAGCAGCTGGGGGGAGACCCAGTACTTC. This rearrangement joins TRBV28 to TRBJ2-5, with D possibly called TRBD1 or TRBD2 (5 bases each). The CDR3 contains 11 residues. Germline loops: CDR1 MDHEN, CDR2 SYDVKM. V was pared by 6 bases and J by 5 bases, with 7 bases between.

In regard to this clonotype: This clone may be a read error of a much larger clone one base away. The conserved phenylalanine or tryptophan normally closing the CDR3 is absent here, so this likely arose from a read error. The chain carries TRBV7-9 and TRBJ1-2; 7 positions agree with TRBD1. V lost 2 bases to trimming and J lost 7 bases; unmatched junction nucleotides: 7. The germline gives CDR1 SEHNR, CDR2 FQNEAQ (reference sequence). The CDR3 has 14 residues. The CDR3 is CASSLFEGAVGYTS. CDR3 DNA sequence: TGTGCCAGCAGCTTATTTGAGGGGGCCGTTGGCTACACCTCC.

The V and J genes are TRBV7-2 and TRBJ2-5; TRBD2 matches 11 bases. The CDR3 sequence is 18 residues long. Trimming at V came to 3 bases and at J to 3 bases, leaving 12 bases not matched to a gene. Germline V gene sequence: CDR1 SGHTA, CDR2 FQGNSA. This CDR3 reads CASSFSDTSGSLEETQYF. The CDR3 DNA reads as TGTGCCAGCAGCTTTAGCGATACTAGCGGGAGTCTGGAAGAGACCCAGTACTTC.

Points on this clonotype: A single base separates this from a much larger clone, so it may be a read error. V and J are TRBV28 and TRBJ1-2; D is unresolved. The CDR3 has 14 amino acids. Per the germline V gene, CDR1 is MDHEN and CDR2 is SYDVKM. CDR3 in DNA: TGTGCCAGTTTTCAAACGGAGGGTAACTATGGCCACACCTTC. Protein product: CASFQTEGNYGHTF.

The chain is built from TRBV6-2 or TRBV6-3 and TRBJ2-2; no firm D call. V lost 1 base and J 6 bases, leaving 12 bases between the germline ends. Germline loops: CDR1 MNHEY, CDR2 SVGEGT. This CDR3 region has 15 residues. The CDR3 region has the DNA TGTGCCAGCAGTTACTTAGGTTTCAGTGCCGGGGAGCTGTTTTTT. Amino acid sequence: CASSYLGFSAGELFF.

This chain uses TRBV6-1 with TRBJ2-7; possibly TRBD1 for D (6 bases). This CDR3 is built from 15 residues. Germline CDR1 and CDR2: MNHNS and SASEGT. Trimming left V 5 bases short and J 2 bases short, with 16 bases between. The CDR3 nucleotides read TGTGCCAGCAGTTACCTAGGGACACAGACCTACGAGCAGTACTTC. Residues: CASSYLGTQTYEQYF.

Concerning this clonotype: The junction departs from the called germline gene at one end, perhaps through a read error. The V call is TRBV2, the J call TRBJ2-5; perhaps TRBD1 as D (6 bases). CDR1 is SNHLY, CDR2 FYNNEI, per germline. The CDR3 extends over 17 amino acids. The CDR3 loop is CANSDNRGQSGQETQYF. CDR3 nucleotide sequence: TGTGCCAACAGTGACAATCGAGGACAGTCCGGACAAGAGACCCAGTACTTC.

In its sample, this clonotype was seen many times. This chain links TRBV7-2 with TRBJ2-5, with 10 bases fitting TRBD1. There are 15 residues in the CDR3. The ends lost 5 bases at V and 4 bases at J; junction bases unmatched: 7. CDR1 and CDR2 (germline): SGHTA, FQGNSA. CDR3 amino acids: CASSRLGDRGETQYF. CDR3 sequence (DNA): TGTGCCAGCAGCCGACTAGGGGACAGGGGAGAGACCCAGTACTTC.

This clonotype came up a few times. The rearrangement links TRBV20-1 to TRBJ1-1; D gene ambiguous. This CDR3 has 15 amino acids. The germline V and J ends were trimmed by 6 bases and 3 bases, with 20 bases remaining between them. Looked up from germline, CDR1 is DFQATT and CDR2 is SNEGSKA (reference sequence). The CDR3 DNA reads TGCAGTGCCAGGACTATCGCGACTCCGCACACTGAAGCTTTCTTT. Its protein product is CSARTIATPHTEAFF.

This clonotype appeared many times. V and J are TRBV3-1 and TRBJ2-7; TRBD2 agrees at 7 bases. J lost 0 bases, V lost 3 bases, and 5 bases had no gene match. Looked up from germline, CDR1 is LGHDT and CDR2 is YNNKEL (reference sequence). This CDR3 comprises 15 residues. The CDR3 DNA reads as TGTGCCAGCAGCCACCGCGGGGGATACTCCTACGAGCAGTACTTC. Protein product: CASSHRGGYSYEQYF.

There are a few counts of this clonotype. The chain joins TRBV20-1 to TRBJ2-3; D unresolved. CDR1 and CDR2 from the germline V gene are DFQATT and SNEGSKA (reference sequence). CDR3 length: 12 amino acids. V was cut by 6 bases and J by 5 bases, with 12 bases left in between. CDR3 nucleotide sequence: TGCAGTGCCGCCAAGGTGGGAGATACGCAGTATTTT. Its protein product is CSAAKVGDTQYF.

This clonotype occurred many times. No DNA is shown, since the ends of the CDR3 on it are uncertain; the CDR3 is the one TCRdb lists. This chain uses TRBV5-6 with TRBJ1-4. With termini counted, the CDR3 has 16 amino acids. Per germline, CDR1 SGHDT and CDR2 YYEEEE. CDR3 in amino acids: CASSLGRDFGNEKLFF.

The chain recombines TRBV9 with TRBJ1-2; possibly TRBD1 for D (6 bases). The CDR3 totals 14 residues. CDR1 and CDR2 (germline): SGDLS, YYNGEE. Between the trimmed V and J ends, which lost 2 bases and 4 bases, there was a span of 12 bases. The CDR3 bases are TGTGCCAGCAGCGTTACGGACAGCTCCTATGGCTACACCTTC. Amino acids: CASSVTDSSYGYTF.

This clonotype has a count of ten or more. This chain connects TRBV12-3 or TRBV12-4 to TRBJ1-4; the D gene is possibly TRBD1 (5 bases). This CDR3 has 16 amino acids. Deletions cut 5 bases from V and 1 base from J, with 14 bases between. CDR3 amino acids: CASSLRTGGTNEKLFF. For the CDR3, the DNA is TGTGCCAGCAGTCTGCGGACTGGGGGAACTAATGAAAAACTGTTTTTT.

This clonotype was detected only a few times. This sequence joins TRBV19 and TRBJ1-5, with unresolved D. V lost 3 bases to trimming and J lost 2 bases, with 14 bases between them. The germline CDR1 and CDR2 sequences are LNHDA and SQIVND (reference sequence). This CDR3 is built from 16 residues. The CDR3 loop is CASSIWAPGGNQPQHF. CDR3 coding DNA: TGTGCCAGTAGTATTTGGGCCCCAGGAGGCAATCAGCCCCAGCATTTT.